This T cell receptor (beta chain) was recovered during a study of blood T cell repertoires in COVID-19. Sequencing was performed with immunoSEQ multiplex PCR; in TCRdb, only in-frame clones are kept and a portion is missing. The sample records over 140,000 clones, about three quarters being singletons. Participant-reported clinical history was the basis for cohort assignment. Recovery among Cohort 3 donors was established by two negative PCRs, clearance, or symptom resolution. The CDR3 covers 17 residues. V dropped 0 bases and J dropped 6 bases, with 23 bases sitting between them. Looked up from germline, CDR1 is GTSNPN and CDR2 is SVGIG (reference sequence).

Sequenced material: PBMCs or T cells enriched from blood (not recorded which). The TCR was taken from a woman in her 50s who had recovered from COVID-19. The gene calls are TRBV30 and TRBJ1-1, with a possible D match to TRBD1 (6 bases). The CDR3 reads CAWSVGGRRAGRPEAFF. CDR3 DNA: TGTGCCTGGAGTGTGGGGGGGCGGAGAGCAGGGAGGCCTGAAGCTTTCTTT.